Below, one TCR beta chain is given with its context. This clonotype turned up a few times. Its antigen is still unknown. There are no base qualities to consult, and no much larger clone falls within one base. This specimen belongs to a study of T cells in Graves' hyperthyroidism and ophthalmopathy (dated by TCRdb to about 2019). Study-level background: Peripheral blood was collected at initial diagnosis, before any treatment. To identify TCR V-J signatures that set the groups apart, the researchers used a discovery cohort of approximately 98 patients, made up of fewer than 50 with Graves' ophthalmopathy and some 55 with stable Graves' hyperthyroidism. An independent validation cohort of 18 to 20 hyperthyroidism patients and about 15 patients who later progressed to ophthalmopathy tested prospective prediction of ophthalmopathy. The 75 to 100 discovery patients were randomly divided into training and test sets at a 7:3 ratio. Thyroid tissue and blood T-cell repertoires from six Graves' hyperthyroidism patients were also compared in the study. After blood sampling, hyperthyroidism patients were treated with methimazole at a starting dose of 30 mg daily, and ophthalmopathy patients were treated with high-dose intravenous methylprednisolone. The paper reports TCR Vbeta CDR3 sequencing of roughly 140 peripheral blood samples: under 45 ophthalmopathy, under 80 hyperthyroidism and around 17 progressor patients.

The TCR beta CDR3 regions were amplified from RNA transcripts. A first-round RT-PCR of the TCR CDR3 used the HTBI primer set with the Qiagen OneStep RT-PCR kit. Libraries were constructed in a second round of multiplex PCR, after which size selection and purification were performed. The libraries were sequenced on an Illumina HiSeq2000 using paired-end 100 bp reads. Concerning the study's data processing: SOAPnuke was used to process the raw data, throwing out any read that contained adapters or uncalled bases, had a mean Phred below 15, or lacked an exact constant-primer or identifier match. COPE v1.2.5 was used to merge high-quality paired reads, and clonotypes were defined as unique nucleotide sequences. MiTCR v1.1 was used to align clonotypes to the IMGT TRBV, TRBD and TRBJ reference segments. Analysis was restricted to V-J combinations with a frequency above 0.0001, which covered roughly 99% of repertoires. The TCS score was defined as the ratio of F50 (clonal expansion) to E x V (chaos), calculated using BLOSUM62-based TCRdist between CDR3 peptides within each V-J. Welch's t-statistics and random forest reduced roughly 530 V-J features to 10 to 15, which were used in a naive Bayes classifier (R e1071). TCRdb reanalyzed the raw reads on its own, using fastp at Q25 for trimming and MiXCR for clone calling, and kept in-frame beta chains. For every CDR3 protein sequence, its rows merge into one entry that carries the most common genes and DNA. The V and J calls were determined by TCRdb, not by the authors. The sample records under 650,000 distinct CDR3 sequences, 16% of which are singletons. The ten most abundant clones make up 3% to 4% of the sample.

Stable Graves' hyperthyroidism was defined as no progression to ophthalmopathy during 18 months of follow-up. Hyperthyroidism patients were newly diagnosed, had a disease duration of under 2 months, and were aged 18 to 65 years. Exclusion was applied to patients with uncontrolled infections, other autoimmune diseases, pregnancy or lactation. Diagnoses were established on the basis of clinical symptoms, serum thyroxine and TRAb, thyroid ultrasound, and orbital computed tomography. Ficoll-Paque density gradient centrifugation was used to isolate PBMCs from under 11 ml of fresh peripheral blood. Total RNA was extracted with Trizol reagent, and quality was checked on an Agilent 2100 Bioanalyzer. Results and caveats for the whole study, not just this receptor: Blood samples also contained most of the expanded thyroid clonotypes (frequency above 0.001), which suggests that blood repertoires may reflect thyroid immune responses. No statistical method was used to set the sample size in advance, and investigators knew the group allocation. In validation, progression to ophthalmopathy was predicted by the model with more than 65% sensitivity and 72.22% specificity, a median of around 6.5 months before onset. In cross-validation, a model built on a 13 V-J signature told ophthalmopathy apart from stable hyperthyroidism with 85% to 90% sensitivity and around 84% specificity, and in testing the same model reached 80%/75%.

The germline V gene (reference sequence) provides CDR1 SEHNR and CDR2 FQNEAQ. V is clipped by 4 bases and J by 7 bases, and the sequence between their germline boundaries is 17 bases long. From its cysteine to its phenylalanine, the CDR3 spans 15 amino acids. The sequence is cut down to CDR3 DNA, 45 bases in frame from base 1. The sequence came from a woman in her 30s with Graves' hyperthyroidism. The chain joins TRBV7-9 to TRBJ1-5; the D gene is possibly TRBD1, with 5 bases matching. The sequenced sample was blood. The CDR3 reads CASSSSRDPKQPQHF. The sequenced DNA is TGTGCCAGCAGCTCGTCCCGGGACCCAAAGCAGCCCCAGCATTTT.